Following are 18 T cell receptor beta chains from one sample sequenced in a study of blood T cell repertoires in COVID-19. Profiling relied on immunoSEQ multiplex PCR, and the TCRdb table lists in-frame clones only, not all of them. The profile covers about 200,000 clones, with 65% to 90% appearing a single time and about 6% taken by the ten largest. Sequenced: peripheral blood. The receptors here all came from an elderly man with acute or convalescent COVID-19.

This chain connects TRBV19 to TRBJ1-2, with D maybe TRBD1 (6 bases). In germline, CDR1 is LNHDA, CDR2 SQIVND (reference sequence). Deletions cut 5 bases from V and 7 bases from J, with 14 bases between. This CDR3 is built from 13 residues. DNA of the CDR3: TGTGCCAGTAGTCTCTCCAGGGGTACTGGCTACACCTTC. Translating gives CASSLSRGTGYTF. The full variable domain, with the rest looked up from reference TRBV19 and TRBJ1-2, is DGGITQSPKYLFRKEGQNVTLSCEQNLNHDAMYWYRQDPGQGLRLIYYSQIVNDFQKGDIAEGYSVSREKKESFPLTVTSAQKNPTAFYLCASSLSRGTGYTFGSGTRLTVV.

The chain combines TRBV30 with TRBJ2-7; a weak D match, TRBD2 (7 bases). Per the germline V gene, CDR1 is GTSNPN and CDR2 is SVGIG (reference sequence). V was pared by 3 bases and J by 5 bases, with 14 bases between. The CDR3 runs to 13 residues. The CDR3 nucleotides read TGTGCCTGGAGCACCGGGGGGCGCCACGAGCAGTACTTC. Residues: CAWSTGGRHEQYF.

This chain uses TRBV28 with TRBJ2-4, with D possibly being TRBD1 (6 bases). V lost 5 bases to trimming and J lost 5 bases, with 19 bases between them. The CDR3 covers 16 residues. The germline CDR1 and CDR2 sequences are MDHEN and SYDVKM. CDR3 protein: CASSPATGVYENIQYF. The CDR3 nucleotides read TGTGCCAGCAGTCCGGCGACAGGAGTCTATGAAAACATTCAGTACTTC.

The chain carries TRBV5-1 and TRBJ1-3; D gene unclear. This CDR3 has 14 residues. Looked up from germline, CDR1 is SGHRS and CDR2 is YFSETQ. Trimming pared 0 bases from V and 0 bases from J, leaving 4 bases between. CDR3 coding DNA: TGCGCCAGCAGCTTGGCCAGCTCTGGAAACACCATATATTTT. It encodes CASSLASSGNTIYF.

V usage is TRBV24-1 and J usage is TRBJ2-5, with D possibly being TRBD1 (6 bases). The CDR3 spans 16 residues. Germline V lookup: CDR1 KGHDR, CDR2 SFDVKD. Trimming removed 1 base at V and 1 base at J, with 12 bases between. Here the CDR3 reads CATSDFPTGSQETQYF. The CDR3 nucleotides are TGTGCCACCAGTGATTTTCCGACAGGCTCCCAAGAGACCCAGTACTTC.

The chain couples TRBV29-1 to TRBJ1-5; weak D call: TRBD1 (6 bases). The V gene lost 7 bases and the J gene lost 9 bases, with 19 bases spanning the gap. The CDR3 has 13 residues. The germline V gene has CDR1 SQVTM and CDR2 ANQGSEA. Here the CDR3 DNA reads TGCAGCGCCCGGGACACCGGCCGGGGGCCCCAGCATTTT. Residues: CSARDTGRGPQHF.

The V call is TRBV7-8, the J call TRBJ1-5; 10 bases are shared with TRBD1. The length of the CDR3 is 12 residues. Trimming took 2 bases from V and 12 from J; bases not matched to a gene: 1. CDR1 SGHVS and CDR2 FQNEAQ come from the germline V gene. The CDR3 sequence: CASSLRTGGQHF. The CDR3 bases are TGTGCCAGCAGCTTACGGACAGGGGGCCAGCATTTT.

The V call is TRBV21-1, the J call TRBJ1-5. TRBV21-1 is a pseudogene segment. The CDR3 runs 17 residues. In DNA, the CDR3 is TGTGCCAGCAGCAACGTTCGGCGGAAATATAGCAATCAGCCCCAGCATTTT. Its translation: CASSNVRRKYSNQPQHF.

The V call is TRBV28, the J call TRBJ2-1; the D gene is possibly TRBD2 (7 bases). The CDR3 is 15 amino acids. Germline CDR1 is MDHEN and CDR2 is SYDVKM. V was shortened by 5 bases and J by 3 bases, with 14 bases between the two germline ends. CDR3 nucleotide sequence: TGTGCCAGCAGTGGGGCGGGGGCACGCTACAATGAGCAGTTCTTC. It specifies CASSGAGARYNEQFF.

The J gene is TRBJ2-1, the V gene TRBV30, with 14 bases that match TRBD2. Germline loops: CDR1 GTSNPN, CDR2 SVGIG (reference sequence). Germline trimming cut 3 bases from V and 8 bases from J; bases unmatched to any gene: 9. This CDR3 has 16 residues. The DNA of the CDR3 is TGTGCCTGGAGCCGGGGACTAGCGGGAGCGGGGGATGAGCAGTTCTTC. It codes for CAWSRGLAGAGDEQFF.

Here the CDR3 reads CASSLDPTLETQYF. DNA for the CDR3: TGTGCCAGCAGCTTAGATCCCACATTGGAGACCCAGTACTTC. V is TRBV11-2 and J is TRBJ2-5; no clear D. The germline gives CDR1 SGHAT, CDR2 FQNNGV. The CDR3 spans 14 residues. Trimming took 0 bases from V and 5 from J, leaving 10 bases between them.

The V and J genes are TRBV5-4 and TRBJ2-3; 9 bases agree with TRBD2. Germline values: CDR1 SGHNT, CDR2 YYREEE (reference sequence). CDR3 size: 15 residues. After removal of 0 bases from V and 7 bases from J, the junction contained 6 bases not matched to a gene. DNA of the CDR3: TGTGCCAGCAGCTTGGCGGGCGGGAGGGGTTATACGCAGTATTTT. Protein sequence: CASSLAGGRGYTQYF.

This clone came up a few times. The V gene is TRBV7-8, the J gene TRBJ1-2; no clear D gene. This CDR3 has 14 residues. The V and J ends lost 0 bases and 6 bases respectively, with 11 bases between them. Germline CDR1 and CDR2: SGHVS and FQNEAQ. The CDR3 DNA is TGTGCCAGCAGCTTAGCGGGCCAGACTAATGGCTACACCTTC. It is translated as CASSLAGQTNGYTF.

The chain is built from TRBV18 and TRBJ2-1, with 8 bases identical to TRBD1. Trimming cost V 5 bases and J 12 bases; bases outside gene matches: 12. The CDR3 spans 14 residues. Germline values: CDR1 KGHSH, CDR2 LQKENI. The CDR3 loop reads CASSGDRTGIGQFF. The DNA of the CDR3 is TGTGCCAGCTCAGGGGACAGGACGGGGATAGGGCAGTTCTTC.

This sequence joins TRBV10-3 and TRBJ2-7, with D possibly being TRBD1 (6 bases). Germline loops: CDR1 ENHRY, CDR2 SYGVKD. The V gene lost 6 bases and the J gene lost 3 bases, with 12 bases spanning the gap. The CDR3 totals 13 residues. The CDR3 sequence is CAIRTGSGYEQYF. Here the CDR3 DNA reads TGTGCCATCAGGACAGGATCAGGCTACGAGCAGTACTTC.

The chain couples TRBV29-1 to TRBJ2-1; D gene uncertain. Germline CDR1 reads SQVTM; CDR2 reads ANQGSEA. V gave up 5 bases and J gave up 5 bases, with 7 bases separating them. This CDR3 has 11 residues. CDR3 nucleotides: TGCAGCGTTTATAAAAACAATGAGCAGTTCTTC. Translating gives CSVYKNNEQFF.

The chain joins TRBV5-1 to TRBJ2-1; TRBD2 might be the D (6 bases). The V gene's germline CDR1 is SGHRS and CDR2 YFSETQ. V shed 1 base and J shed 6 bases, with 11 bases lying between them. The CDR3 extends over 14 amino acids. CDR3 in amino acids: CASSLIAEPNEQFF. The CDR3 DNA sequence: TGCGCCAGCAGCTTGATAGCGGAGCCCAATGAGCAGTTCTTC. The whole variable domain, remainder taken from reference TRBV5-1 and TRBJ2-1, is KAGVTQTPRYLIKTRGQQVTLSCSPISGHRSVSWYQQTPGQGLQFLFEYFSETQRNKGNFPGRFSGRQFSNSRSEMNVSTLELGDSALYLCASSLIAEPNEQFFGPGTRLTVL.

V usage is TRBV4-1 and J usage is TRBJ2-5; D gene ambiguous. Germline V gene lookup returns CDR1 MGHRA and CDR2 YSYEKL. Trimming stripped 0 bases from V and 5 bases from J, with 16 bases between. The CDR3 is made up of 16 amino acids. The CDR3 loop is CASSQDMGFPQETQYF. The CDR3 DNA follows: TGCGCCAGCAGCCAAGATATGGGCTTCCCTCAGGAGACCCAGTACTTC.